Below are 21 T cell receptor beta chains sequenced from a single sample in a study of naive and memory T cell subsets. An equimolar mix of two oligonucleotides served as the beta constant-region primer for TRBC1 and TRBC2. Four rounds of PCR amplified the ligated cDNA using nested alpha and beta constant-region primers plus SP2. One entry per CDR3 protein results from TCRdb running MiXCR on the UMI-ligation and nested PCR reads. The sample consists of over 130,000 distinct CDR3 sequences, 15% to 20% of them appearing once. For these receptors, no antigen is known. Study results and limitations: Naive repertoires, especially CD8, held a few larger clonotypes, possibly memory cells re-expressing CD45RA.

What was sequenced was naive CD8+ T cells from blood. The receptors were sampled from a human donor in good health.

The genes are TRBV29-1 and TRBJ2-1; D is possibly TRBD2 (5 bases). Germline V gene lookup returns CDR1 SQVTM and CDR2 ANQGSEA. The CDR3 totals 14 residues. Trimming left V 2 bases short and J 6 bases short, with 14 bases between. CDR3 loop: CSVELRERVNEQFF. CDR3 bases: TGCAGCGTTGAACTGAGGGAGAGGGTCAATGAGCAGTTCTTC.

This clonotype was counted a few times. V is TRBV7-8 and J is TRBJ1-5, with unresolved D. CDR3 size: 14 residues. Trimming took 5 bases from V and 5 from J, leaving 13 bases between them. CDR1 is SGHVS, CDR2 FQNEAQ, per germline. The CDR3 DNA sequence: TGTGCCAGCAGCCGCCCCGTGACCGATCAGCCCCAGCATTTT. Protein: CASSRPVTDQPQHF.

This chain joins TRBV2 and TRBJ2-3; the D is unclear. CDR3 length equals 13 residues. V lost 8 bases and J lost 0, with 9 bases in between. Germline values: CDR1 SNHLY, CDR2 FYNNEI. The CDR3 loop is CASPQYSTDTQYF. The CDR3 DNA reads TGTGCCAGCCCTCAATACAGCACAGATACGCAGTATTTT.

This chain links TRBV9 with TRBJ2-7; 7 positions match TRBD2. The trim removed 4 bases at V and 2 bases at J, leaving 9 bases unmatched. Germline V lookup: CDR1 SGDLS, CDR2 YYNGEE. CDR3 length: 15 amino acids. In nucleotides, the CDR3 is TGTGCCAGCAGCCCGACGTGGGGAGGGGCCTACGAGCAGTACTTC. This encodes CASSPTWGGAYEQYF.

This clonotype was seen just once. The rearrangement uses TRBV25-1 and TRBJ1-1; D is uncertain. The CDR3 totals 11 residues. Trimming shortened V by 6 bases and J by 8 bases, and 10 bases separated the two germline ends. In germline, CDR1 is MGHDK, CDR2 SYGVNS. The CDR3 coding sequence is TGTGCCAGCAGGCTCAACAGAGAAGCTTTCTTT. Translated: CASRLNREAFF.

The V and J genes are TRBV27 and TRBJ2-5; a possible D gene is TRBD1 (5 bases). Germline V gives CDR1 MNHEY, CDR2 SMNVEV (reference sequence). The length of the CDR3 is 15 residues. V was cut by 5 bases and J by 5 bases, with 18 bases left in between. CDR3 sequence reads: CASSPQGMWLETQYF. CDR3 DNA sequence: TGTGCCAGCAGTCCCCAGGGTATGTGGTTGGAGACCCAGTACTTC.

The V call is TRBV28, the J call TRBJ2-3, with TRBD1 identical over 7 bases. From germline, CDR1 is MDHEN and CDR2 SYDVKM. The CDR3 sequence is 14 residues long. J was trimmed by 0 bases and V by 6 bases; bases with no gene match: 3. For the CDR3, the DNA is TGTGCCAGCAGCGAGACAGGGAGCACAGATACGCAGTATTTT. Translated, it gives CASSETGSTDTQYF.

This clonotype was counted between two and nine times. This chain connects TRBV5-6 to TRBJ2-2; D is undetermined. CDR3 length equals 14 residues. Germline values: CDR1 SGHDT, CDR2 YYEEEE. With 5 bases removed from V and 10 bases from J, the gap between germline ends came to 18 bases. CDR3 amino acids: CASSAPPVTEELFF. CDR3 sequence (DNA): TGTGCCAGCAGTGCCCCGCCCGTTACGGAGGAGCTGTTTTTT.

This clonotype was seen only a few times. This rearrangement joins TRBV6-2 or TRBV6-3 to TRBJ1-2; D is uncertain. Germline V lookup: CDR1 MNHEY, CDR2 SVGEGT. This CDR3 has 13 residues. Trimming cost V 6 bases and J 4 bases, with 12 bases left between them. The CDR3, as DNA: TGTGCCAGCAGACTTGACATCTCCTATGGCTACACCTTC. Translating gives CASRLDISYGYTF.

The V and J genes are TRBV6-5 and TRBJ2-1, with 7 bases matching TRBD2. Germline-derived CDR1 and CDR2 are MNHEY and SVGAGI. V lost 0 bases to trimming and J lost 4 bases; unmatched junction nucleotides: 3. This CDR3 is 15 amino acids long. CDR3 in DNA: TGTGCCAGCAGTTACTCAGGGACTACTTACAATGAGCAGTTCTTC. Its protein is CASSYSGTTYNEQFF.

There are a few counts of this clonotype. The rearrangement links TRBV28 to TRBJ2-1; 7 bases are shared with TRBD2. This CDR3 spans 15 amino acids. Germline lookup yields CDR1 MDHEN and CDR2 SYDVKM. V lost 5 bases and J lost 4; bases outside the gene matches: 8. This chain's CDR3 is CASSDPGTIYNEQFF. Here the CDR3 DNA reads TGTGCCAGCAGTGATCCCGGGACTATATACAATGAGCAGTTCTTC.

This clonotype has only a few counts. In DNA form, the CDR3 reads TGTGCCAGCAGCAAATGGACAGGGGGTGACGAGCAGTACTTC. It encodes CASSKWTGGDEQYF. V gene TRBV9 combines with J gene TRBJ2-7; 10 bases match TRBD1. The CDR3 spans 14 residues. The germline V gene encodes CDR1 SGDLS and CDR2 YYNGEE. Germline trimming cut 4 bases from V and 5 bases from J; bases unmatched to any gene: 6.

V usage is TRBV12-3 or TRBV12-4 and J usage is TRBJ2-7; 9 positions agree with TRBD1. Germline trimming cut 7 bases from V and 6 bases from J; bases unmatched to any gene: 10. The CDR3 is 14 amino acids. CDR3 sequence reads: CASMSGQGIPEQYF. CDR3 DNA: TGTGCCAGCATGTCTGGACAGGGGATCCCCGAGCAGTACTTC.

V and J are TRBV9 and TRBJ1-2; D unresolved. Per germline, CDR1 SGDLS and CDR2 YYNGEE. Trimming took off 4 bases at V and 4 bases at J, with 14 bases between the two ends. The CDR3 totals 14 residues. In nucleotides, the CDR3 is TGTGCCAGCAGCTCATCGACCGGGTTCTATGGCTACACCTTC. It translates to CASSSSTGFYGYTF. The whole variable domain, filled in from reference TRBV9 and TRBJ1-2, reads DSGVTQTPKHLITATGQRVTLRCSPRSGDLSVYWYQQSLDQGLQFLIQYYNGEERAKGNILERFSAQQFPDLHSELNLSSLELGDSALYFCASSSSTGFYGYTFGSGTRLTVV.

Concerning this clonotype: The junction differs from germline at one of its ends, possibly a read error. The chain recombines TRBV4-2 with TRBJ2-7, with D possibly being TRBD1 or TRBD2 (5 bases each). Germline lookup yields CDR1 LGHNA and CDR2 YNFKEQ. This CDR3 region has 12 residues. The CDR3 DNA reads TGTGCCAGCAGCCAAGTCCCGGGACCGCTAGACTTC. It is translated as CASSQVPGPLDF.

The V and J genes are TRBV7-9 and TRBJ1-1, with D perhaps matching TRBD1 (5 bases). Germline values: CDR1 SEHNR, CDR2 FQNEAQ (reference sequence). Trimming took 5 bases from V and 5 from J, leaving 18 bases between them. The CDR3 covers 15 residues. The CDR3 here is CASSPYGTEGTEAFF. CDR3 DNA: TGTGCCAGCAGCCCGTACGGGACCGAGGGGACTGAAGCTTTCTTT.

This clonotype was detected only a few times. This chain joins TRBV9 and TRBJ2-7; 8 bases line up with TRBD1. CDR3 length equals 16 residues. With 4 bases clipped from V and 1 base from J, the junction kept 10 bases outside the gene matches. Germline CDR1 SGDLS, CDR2 YYNGEE. Here the CDR3 reads CASSSVTGTGSYEQYF. The DNA of the CDR3 is TGTGCCAGCAGCTCCGTCACCGGGACAGGTTCCTACGAGCAGTACTTC.

The chain is built from TRBV29-1 and TRBJ1-4; TRBD1 might be the D (5 bases). Germline CDR1 SQVTM, CDR2 ANQGSEA. Trimming took off 4 bases at V and 8 bases at J, with 11 bases between the two ends. The CDR3 covers 12 residues. The CDR3 DNA follows: TGCAGCGTTGGTGGGTGGGACGAAAAACTGTTTTTT. Translating gives CSVGGWDEKLFF.

This chain joins TRBV6-6 and TRBJ2-1, with TRBD1 matching over 12 bases. The CDR3 extends over 15 amino acids. The V segment lost 2 bases and the J segment 8 bases; nucleotides outside the gene matches: 4. CDR1 and CDR2 (germline): MNHNY, SVGAGI (reference sequence). The CDR3 nucleotides read TGTGCCAGCAGTTACCCCCGGGACAGGGGGCATGAGCAGTTCTTC. The encoded protein is CASSYPRDRGHEQFF.

This clonotype was observed a few times. V gene TRBV15 combines with J gene TRBJ2-1; 8 positions match TRBD2. The CDR3 length is 15 residues. The germline gives CDR1 LNHNV, CDR2 YYDKDF (reference sequence). The V and J ends lost 5 bases and 5 bases, in that order; junction bases with no gene match: 8. The CDR3 nucleotides read TGTGCCACCAGCCCCCGGGTAGCGGGGCACAATGAGCAGTTCTTC. It encodes CATSPRVAGHNEQFF.

Many counts were recorded for this clonotype. The chain recombines TRBV10-3 with TRBJ2-3; no clear D gene. The germline V and J ends were trimmed by 4 bases and 6 bases, with 8 bases remaining between them. Germline V gene data show CDR1 as ENHRY and CDR2 as SYGVKD. There are 12 residues in the CDR3. CDR3 sequence (DNA): TGTGCCATCAGTGGAGACACGGATACGCAGTATTTT. It encodes CAISGDTDTQYF.